This T cell receptor beta chain emerged from a study of T cells after yellow fever vaccination. Findings of the study overall: Reappearance after the booster was observed for most primary-vaccination clones (96% CD4, over 70% CD8). Abundant clonotypes from the bulk population could get into FACS-sorted repertoires as contaminants.

The V gene lost 2 bases and the J gene lost 5 bases, with 16 bases spanning the gap. This CDR3 is built from 16 residues. Per germline, CDR1 MGHRA and CDR2 YSYEKL. A remark on this clonotype: Its target is unknown.

5'RACE template switching generated TCR cDNA, adding a universal primer site and UMIs. Each CDR3 protein is one row after TCRdb ran MiXCR on the 5' RACE reads. Of fewer than 450,000 distinct CDR3 sequences listed, around 10% were seen once; the top ten hold more than 15%. This chain connects TRBV4-1 to TRBJ2-4; TRBD1 or TRBD2 may be the D gene (5 bases each). This sequence originates from a man younger than 35 who received the YFV17D yellow fever vaccine. The material sequenced was PBMCs, taken on the day of the first yellow fever vaccination. CDR3 nucleotides: TGCGCCAGCAGCCAATTTATTGGTAGGGGACAAAACATTCAGTACTTC. Protein sequence: CASSQFIGRGQNIQYF.